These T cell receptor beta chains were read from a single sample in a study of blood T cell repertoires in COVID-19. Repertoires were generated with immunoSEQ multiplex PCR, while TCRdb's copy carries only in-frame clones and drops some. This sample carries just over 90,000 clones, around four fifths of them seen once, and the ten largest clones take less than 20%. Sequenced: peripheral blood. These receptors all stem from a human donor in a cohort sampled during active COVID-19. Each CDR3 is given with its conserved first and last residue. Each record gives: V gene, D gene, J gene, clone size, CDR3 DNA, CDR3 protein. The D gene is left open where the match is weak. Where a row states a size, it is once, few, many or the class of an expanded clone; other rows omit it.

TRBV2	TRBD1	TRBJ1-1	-	TGTGCCAGCGGGGGACAGGGAGGGACTGAAGCTTTCTTT	CASGGQGGTEAFF
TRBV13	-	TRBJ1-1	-	TGTGCCAGCAGCACAAGACAGAACACTGAAGCTTTCTTT	CASSTRQNTEAFF
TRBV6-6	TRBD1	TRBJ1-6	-	TGTGCCAGCAGTCGCCTTTGGGACAGGCGAACGAATTCACCCCTCCACTTT	CASSRLWDRRTNSPLHF
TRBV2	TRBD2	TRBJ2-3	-	TGTGCCAGCACCATCGGGGGGGGTCTCACAGATACGCAGTATTTT	CASTIGGGLTDTQYF
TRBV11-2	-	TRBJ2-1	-	TGTGCCAGCAGCTCCCTGGGGCAGCGAACCGATGAGCAGTTCTTC	CASSSLGQRTDEQFF
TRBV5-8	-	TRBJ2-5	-	TGTGCCAGCAGCGGAGGGGACAGTCCCAGGCAAGAGACCCAGTACTTC	CASSGGDSPRQETQYF
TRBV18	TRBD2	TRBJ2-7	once	TGTGCCAGCTCACCCAGGACTAGCGGGGTTTACGAGCAGTACTTC	CASSPRTSGVYEQYF
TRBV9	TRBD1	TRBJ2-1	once	TGTGCCAGCAGCGTAGGAGACAGGGGGACCGATGAGCAGTTCTTC	CASSVGDRGTDEQFF
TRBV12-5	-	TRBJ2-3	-	TGTGCTAGTGGTTTGGGGCAGACTAGCACAGATACGCAGTATTTT	CASGLGQTSTDTQYF
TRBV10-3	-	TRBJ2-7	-	TGTGCCATCAGTGGAGGGTACGAGCAGTACTTC	CAISGGYEQYF
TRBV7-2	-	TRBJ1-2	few	TGTGCCAGCAGCTTAGGCGGGGTACTTTCCCAATATGGCTACACCTTC	CASSLGGVLSQYGYTF
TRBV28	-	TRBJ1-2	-	TGTGCCAGCAGTTTTAACAGGGCCTATGGCTACACCTTC	CASSFNRAYGYTF
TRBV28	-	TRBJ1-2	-	TGTGCCAGCATGCGTCTTGACTATGGCTACACCTTC	CASMRLDYGYTF
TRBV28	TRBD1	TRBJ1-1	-	TGTGCCAGCAGTTTGGTAGGGGGCTATACTGAAGCTTTCTTT	CASSLVGGYTEAFF
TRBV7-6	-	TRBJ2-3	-	TGTGCCAGCAGCTTAGGGGCCGGGGGAGGTAGAGATACGCAGTATTTT	CASSLGAGGGRDTQYF
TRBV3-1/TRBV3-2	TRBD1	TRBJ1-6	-	TGTGCCAGCAGCCACCAGACAGGGGTAGGGTCACCCCTCCACTTT	CASSHQTGVGSPLHF
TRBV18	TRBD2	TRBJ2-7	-	TGTGCCAGCTCAGGACTAGCGGGAGCCCAATACGAGCAGTACTTC	CASSGLAGAQYEQYF
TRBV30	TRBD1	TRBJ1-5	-	TGTGCCTGGACGGGACAGATCAATCAGCCCCAGCATTTT	CAWTGQINQPQHF
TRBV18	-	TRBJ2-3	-	TGTGCCAGCTCACCACCGAGCGGGTCAGATACGCAGTATTTT	CASSPPSGSDTQYF
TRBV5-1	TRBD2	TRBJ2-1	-	TGCGCCAGCAGCTACTTAGCGGGAGGGAGAAATGAGCAGTTCTTC	CASSYLAGGRNEQFF
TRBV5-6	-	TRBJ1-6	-	TGTGCCAGCAGCTCGGGACTGATTAATTCACCCCTCCACTTT	CASSSGLINSPLHF
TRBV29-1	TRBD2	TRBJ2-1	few	TGCACCGTAGGTAGCGGGGGGGCTGGCAATGAGCAGTTCTTC	CTVGSGGAGNEQFF
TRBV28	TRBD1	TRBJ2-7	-	TGTGCCAGCAGTTTTCGTGGGACAGGGTTATACGAGCAGTACTTC	CASSFRGTGLYEQYF
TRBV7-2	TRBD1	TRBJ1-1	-	TGTGCCAGCAGCTCCGACAGGGCCACTGAAGCTTTCTTT	CASSSDRATEAFF
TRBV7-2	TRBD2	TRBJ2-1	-	TGTGCCAGCAGTCTAGCGGGGGGTACTAAGTTCTTC	CASSLAGGTKFF
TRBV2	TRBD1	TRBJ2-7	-	TGTGCCAGCAGTGAAGGGGGACAGTTAGCCTACGAGCAGTACTTC	CASSEGGQLAYEQYF
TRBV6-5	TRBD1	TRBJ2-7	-	TGTGCCAGCAGTTACGGGCAGGGGGCTTCCTACGAGCAGTACTTC	CASSYGQGASYEQYF
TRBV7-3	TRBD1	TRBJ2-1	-	TGTGCCAGCAGCTCGGGACAGGGTGTCTACAATGAGCAGTTCTTC	CASSSGQGVYNEQFF
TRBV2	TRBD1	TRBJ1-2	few	TGTGCCAGCTTAGGAATCGACAGGGTGAAGGGCTACACCTTC	CASLGIDRVKGYTF
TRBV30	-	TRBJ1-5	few	TGTGCCTGGAGTAGGCCGAGGCAGCCCCAGCATTTT	CAWSRPRQPQHF
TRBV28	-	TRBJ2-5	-	TGTGCCAGCAGTGTCGTTGGAGGGGGCGCCGCGGAAAAGACCCAGTACTTC	CASSVVGGGAAEKTQYF
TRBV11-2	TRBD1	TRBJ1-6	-	TGTGCCAGCAGTGTTTTATCGGGACAGATAAATTCACCCCTCCACTTT	CASSVLSGQINSPLHF
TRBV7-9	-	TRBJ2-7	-	TGTGCCAGCAGCCCTACCTACGAGCAGTACTTC	CASSPTYEQYF
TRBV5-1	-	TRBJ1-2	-	TGCGCCAGCAGCTTGCAACCGGGACAAATAAACTATGGCTACACCTTC	CASSLQPGQINYGYTF
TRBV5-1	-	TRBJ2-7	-	TGCGCCAGCAGCTTGGGGGGCAGCTCCTACGAGCAGTACTTC	CASSLGGSSYEQYF
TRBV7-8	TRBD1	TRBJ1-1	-	TGTGCCAGCTGGGACAGGGGGAACACTGAAGCTTTCTTT	CASWDRGNTEAFF
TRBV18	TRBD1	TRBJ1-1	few	TGTGCCAGCTCACCGACAGGGTTGAACACTGAAGCTTTCTTT	CASSPTGLNTEAFF
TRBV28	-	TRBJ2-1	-	TGTGCCAGCAGTGTTAACCGGGACTACAATGAGCAGTTCTTC	CASSVNRDYNEQFF
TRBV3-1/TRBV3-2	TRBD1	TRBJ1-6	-	TGTGCCAGCAGCCATGGACAGGGGGATTCACCCCTCCACTTT	CASSHGQGDSPLHF
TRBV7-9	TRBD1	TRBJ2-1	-	TGTGCCAGCAGCCCGGGACAGAACAAACACAATGAGCAGTTCTTC	CASSPGQNKHNEQFF
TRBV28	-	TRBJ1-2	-	TGTGCCAGCAGTGCAGGCTATGGCTACACCTTC	CASSAGYGYTF
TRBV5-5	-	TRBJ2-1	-	TGTGCCAGCAGCTTGGGGCAGGGCAAGACCGTGAGCAATGAGCAGTTCTTC	CASSLGQGKTVSNEQFF
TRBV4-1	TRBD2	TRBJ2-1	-	TGCGCCAGCAGCCAAGACGGGAGGGGCGGCCGCTACAATGAGCAGTTCTTC	CASSQDGRGGRYNEQFF
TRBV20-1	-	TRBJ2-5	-	TGCAGTCCCCGGTCACAAGAGACCCAGTACTTC	CSPRSQETQYF
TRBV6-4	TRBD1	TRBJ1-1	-	TGTGCCAGCAGTCCATGGGACAGAAATGAAGCTTTCTTT	CASSPWDRNEAFF
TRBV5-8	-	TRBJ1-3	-	TGTGCCAGCAGCTATCGGGGGGGCCCACGCTCTGGAAACACCATATATTTT	CASSYRGGPRSGNTIYF
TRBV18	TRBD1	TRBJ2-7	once	TGTGCCAGCTCACAATCCGGGACAGGGGCCTACGAGCAGTACTTC	CASSQSGTGAYEQYF
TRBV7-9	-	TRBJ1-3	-	TGTGCCAGCAGCTTGCTACTGGGAAACACCATATATTTT	CASSLLLGNTIYF
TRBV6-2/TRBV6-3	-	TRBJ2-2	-	TGTGCCAGCAGCCCTCCCGGGGTTAGGATTTACACCGGGGAGCTGTTTTTT	CASSPPGVRIYTGELFF
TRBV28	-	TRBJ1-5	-	TGTGCCAGCAGTTTAGAACGGACAAATCAGCCCCAGCATTTT	CASSLERTNQPQHF
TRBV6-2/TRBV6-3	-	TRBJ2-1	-	TGTGCCAGCAGTTACTCGCTAGGTACCACCTCCTACAATGAGCAGTTCTTC	CASSYSLGTTSYNEQFF